This paragraph reports one T cell receptor beta chain. The antigen remains unidentified. This entry belongs to a study of cytomegalovirus exposure and HLA in healthy donors. Study results and caveats: The study found most TCR sequences rare, yet found some public TCRs in many donors. Later examination showed HLA-associated TCR beta chains had greater clonal expansion than equally common others. It has been reported that TCR beta sequences accurately predicted the HLA-A and HLA-B alleles of most subjects. Donors belonging to an Asian-associated ancestry cluster reportedly showed fewer N-insertions in productive TCRs than the roughly 670-donor mean, according to what a later analysis found.

With 60 Vbeta and 13 Jbeta primers, the PCR was carried out. Sequencing used immunoSEQ multiplex PCR; TCRdb keeps in-frame clones, though not all of them. The sample table includes roughly 80,000 clones. This CDR3 region has 14 residues. Germline loops: CDR1 MNHNS, CDR2 SASEGT. Between the trimmed V and J ends, which lost 4 bases and 5 bases, there was a span of 9 bases. The sample consisted of PBMCs. This clonotype was obtained from a girl aged 10 to 17 in good health and CMV-seropositive. The V call is TRBV6-1, the J call TRBJ1-6; the D gene is possibly TRBD1 (5 bases). The CDR3 is CASSAQGNNSPLHF. As DNA, the CDR3 is TGTGCCAGCAGTGCCCAGGGAAATAATTCACCCCTCCACTTT.